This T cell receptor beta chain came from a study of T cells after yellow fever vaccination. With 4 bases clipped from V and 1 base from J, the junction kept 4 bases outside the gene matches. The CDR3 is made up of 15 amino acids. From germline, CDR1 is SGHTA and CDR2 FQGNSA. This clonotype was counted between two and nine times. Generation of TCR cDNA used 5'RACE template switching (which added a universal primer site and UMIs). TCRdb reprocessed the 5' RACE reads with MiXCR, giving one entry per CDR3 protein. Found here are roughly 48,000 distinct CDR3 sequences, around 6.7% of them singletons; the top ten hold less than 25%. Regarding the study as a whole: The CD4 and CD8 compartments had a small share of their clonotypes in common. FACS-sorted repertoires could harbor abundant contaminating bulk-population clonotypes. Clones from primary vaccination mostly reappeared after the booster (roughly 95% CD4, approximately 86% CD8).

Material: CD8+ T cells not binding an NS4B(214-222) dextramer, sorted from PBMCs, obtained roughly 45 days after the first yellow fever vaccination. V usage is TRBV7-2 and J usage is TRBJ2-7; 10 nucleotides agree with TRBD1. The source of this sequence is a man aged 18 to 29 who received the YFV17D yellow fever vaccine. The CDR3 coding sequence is TGTGCCAGCAGCTGGGCGGGACAGGGGTCCTACGAGCAGTACTTC. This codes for CASSWAGQGSYEQYF.